Included here is one TCR beta chain sequence, with context. Unmatched junction bases numbered 9, after V lost 1 base and J lost 5 bases. The CDR3 totals 16 residues. Looked up from germline, CDR1 is LGHNA and CDR2 is YSLEER. This entry comes from a study of blood T cell repertoires in COVID-19. At the level of the study: The samples span acute and convalescent COVID-19 from the United States, Italy and Spain. Sample material is recorded as cDNA or gDNA derived from T cells, B-cell-depleted T cells, or PBMCs.

Profiled with immunoSEQ multiplex PCR; TCRdb holds only in-frame clones, not every one. The sample holds fewer than 450,000 clones; more than 75% are singletons and the top ten take roughly 3.3%. This chain uses TRBV4-3 with TRBJ1-2, with 8 bases lining up with TRBD1. The receptor comes from a woman between 18 and 29 years old who had recovered from COVID-19. Input material: peripheral blood. The CDR3 region is CASSQAEAQGVYGYTF. Written as DNA, the CDR3 is TGCGCCAGCAGCCAAGCTGAGGCACAGGGGGTATATGGCTACACCTTC.